This paragraph covers one TCR beta chain sequence. Its specificity is not known. The V end was cut by 4 bases, the J end by 2 bases, with 13 bases between. The CDR3 contains 15 residues. CDR1 and CDR2 from the germline V gene are SGHRS and YFSETQ. The data derive from a study of T cell responses to AZD1222 COVID-19 vaccine. Study-wide findings and caveats: Spike-specific TCR breadth rose after two AZD1222 doses, and depth rose as well.

Only in-frame clones appear in the TCRdb table, and some are missing; sequencing was by immunoSEQ multiplex PCR. Of about 150,000 clones in the sample, roughly 89% were seen once. The sequence came from an adult who received the AZD1222 COVID-19 vaccine. The material was peripheral blood, obtained 28 days after the second AZD1222 dose. The J gene is TRBJ1-3, the V gene TRBV5-1, with D possibly TRBD1 on 5 matching bases. The CDR3 nucleotides are TGCGCCAGCAGCCTAAGCAGAGGGGCTGGAAACACCATATATTTT. Amino acid sequence: CASSLSRGAGNTIYF. The variable domain in full, completed from reference TRBV5-1 and TRBJ1-3, reads KAGVTQTPRYLIKTRGQQVTLSCSPISGHRSVSWYQQTPGQGLQFLFEYFSETQRNKGNFPGRFSGRQFSNSRSEMNVSTLELGDSALYLCASSLSRGAGNTIYFGEGSWLTVV.